The following is a T cell receptor beta chain sequence with its context. Its antigen is unknown. Clones were read by immunoSEQ multiplex PCR, and TCRdb kept only the in-frame ones, dropping some. This sample yields 100,000 to 120,000 clones, of which around 89% are seen a single time; about 9.7% belongs to the top ten. This sample is part of a study of T cell responses to AZD1222 COVID-19 vaccine. Study-wide points: Mostly white British, mostly female donors; authors suggested clonal diversity may be underestimated. Spike regions recognized by vaccine-associated CD4 TCRs spanned the protein, led by 160-218 and 743-854.

Here the sequenced sample was peripheral blood, taken on day 0 of AZD1222 vaccination. This sequence originates from an adult in good health.

The CDR3 sequence: CASSLGGYTWETQYF. DNA of the CDR3: TGTGCCAGCAGCTTAGGAGGGTATACCTGGGAGACCCAGTACTTC. The chain is built from TRBV7-8 and TRBJ2-5; tentative D call: TRBD2 (5 bases). The V gene's germline CDR1 is SGHVS and CDR2 FQNEAQ. V dropped 1 base and J dropped 5 bases, with 14 bases sitting between them. The CDR3 contains 15 residues.